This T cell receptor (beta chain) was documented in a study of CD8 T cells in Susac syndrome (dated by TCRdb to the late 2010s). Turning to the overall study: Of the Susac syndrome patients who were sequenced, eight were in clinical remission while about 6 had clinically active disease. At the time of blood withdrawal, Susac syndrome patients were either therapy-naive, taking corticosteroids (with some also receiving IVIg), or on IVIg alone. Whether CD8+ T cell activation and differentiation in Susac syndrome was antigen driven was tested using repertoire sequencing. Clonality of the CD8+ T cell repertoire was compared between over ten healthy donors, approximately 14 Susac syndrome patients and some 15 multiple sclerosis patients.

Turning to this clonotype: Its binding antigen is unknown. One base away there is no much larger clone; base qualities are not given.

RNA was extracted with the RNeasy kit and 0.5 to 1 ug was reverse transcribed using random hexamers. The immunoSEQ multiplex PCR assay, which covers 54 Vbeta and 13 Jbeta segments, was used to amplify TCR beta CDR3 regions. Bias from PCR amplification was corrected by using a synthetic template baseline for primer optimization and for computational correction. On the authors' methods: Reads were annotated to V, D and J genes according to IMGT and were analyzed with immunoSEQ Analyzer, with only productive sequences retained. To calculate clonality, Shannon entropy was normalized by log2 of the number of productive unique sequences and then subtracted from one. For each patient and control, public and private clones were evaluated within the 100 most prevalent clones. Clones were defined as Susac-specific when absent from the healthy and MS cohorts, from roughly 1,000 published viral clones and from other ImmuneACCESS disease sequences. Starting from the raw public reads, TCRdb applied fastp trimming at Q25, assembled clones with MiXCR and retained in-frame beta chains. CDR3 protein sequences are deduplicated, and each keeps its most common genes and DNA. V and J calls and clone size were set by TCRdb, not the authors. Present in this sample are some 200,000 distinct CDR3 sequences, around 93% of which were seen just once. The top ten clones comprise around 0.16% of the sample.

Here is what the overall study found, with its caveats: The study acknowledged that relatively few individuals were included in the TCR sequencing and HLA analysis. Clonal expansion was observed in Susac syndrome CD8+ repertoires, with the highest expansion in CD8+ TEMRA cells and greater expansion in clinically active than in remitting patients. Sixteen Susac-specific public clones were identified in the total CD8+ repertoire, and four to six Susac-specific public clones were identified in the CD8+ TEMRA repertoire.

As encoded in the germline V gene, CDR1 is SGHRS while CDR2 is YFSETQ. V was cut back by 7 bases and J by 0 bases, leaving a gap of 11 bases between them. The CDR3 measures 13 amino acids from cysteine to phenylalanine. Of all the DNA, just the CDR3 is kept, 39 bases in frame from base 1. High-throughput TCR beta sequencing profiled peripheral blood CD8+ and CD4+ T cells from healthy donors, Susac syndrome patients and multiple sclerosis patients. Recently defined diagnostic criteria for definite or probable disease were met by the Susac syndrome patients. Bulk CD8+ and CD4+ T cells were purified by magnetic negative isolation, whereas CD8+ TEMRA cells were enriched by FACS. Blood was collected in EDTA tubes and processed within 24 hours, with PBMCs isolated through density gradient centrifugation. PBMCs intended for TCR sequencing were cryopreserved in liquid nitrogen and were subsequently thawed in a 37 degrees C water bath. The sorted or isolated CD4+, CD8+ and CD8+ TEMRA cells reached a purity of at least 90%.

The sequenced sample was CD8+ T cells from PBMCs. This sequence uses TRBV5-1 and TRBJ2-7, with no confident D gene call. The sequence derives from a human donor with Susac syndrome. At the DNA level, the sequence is TGCGCCAGCGCGATGGGTTCCTCCTACGAGCAGTACTTC. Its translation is CASAMGSSYEQYF. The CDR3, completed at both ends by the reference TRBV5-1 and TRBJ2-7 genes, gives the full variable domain KAGVTQTPRYLIKTRGQQVTLSCSPISGHRSVSWYQQTPGQGLQFLFEYFSETQRNKGNFPGRFSGRQFSNSRSEMNVSTLELGDSALYLCASAMGSSYEQYFGPGTRLTVT.